Sequencing of this T cell receptor (beta chain) was carried out in a study of shared clonotypes between healthy human individuals. CD45RO-negative, CCR7-selected cells formed the naive CD8 fraction, which excluded terminally differentiated effector memory CD45RA+ cells. Repertoires were generated with immunoSEQ multiplex PCR, while TCRdb's copy carries only in-frame clones and drops some. The sample lists about 680,000 clones; about 91% were seen once. The specimen sequenced was naive CD8+ T cells sorted from blood. This clonotype was obtained from a man aged 30-40 years in good health.

The DNA of the CDR3 is TGTGCCAGCAGCCAAGTTACGGGAGGGCCGAAAAATGAGCAGTTCTTC. Amino acids: CASSQVTGGPKNEQFF. This chain joins TRBV14 and TRBJ2-1; 8 bases are a match to TRBD2. Per the germline V gene, CDR1 is SGHDN and CDR2 is FVKESK. The CDR3 runs to 16 residues. The V gene end was trimmed by 1 base and the J gene end by 7 bases; junction bases not matched to a gene: 9. Together with reference TRBV14 and TRBJ2-1, the CDR3 gives the full variable domain: EAGVTQFPSHSVIEKGQTVTLRCDPISGHDNLYWYRRVMGKEIKFLLHFVKESKQDESGMPNNRFLAERTGGTYSTLKVQPAELEDSGVYFCASSQVTGGPKNEQFFGPGTRLTVL.